The 8 T cell receptor beta chains below all came from one sample that was sequenced in a study of T cells in Graves' hyperthyroidism and ophthalmopathy. Using RNA transcripts as the source, TCR beta CDR3 regions were amplified. The study used the HTBI primer set for a first-round RT-PCR of the TCR CDR3. In TCRdb, the multiplex PCR reads were re-called with MiXCR into one record per CDR3 protein. The table includes 550,000 to 600,000 distinct CDR3 sequences, 14% detected once. The sequencing input was blood. The receptor set was obtained from a woman aged 18-30 years with Graves' ophthalmopathy.

This clonotype was observed many times. The chain is built from TRBV11-3 and TRBJ2-6; D gene ambiguous. Trimming took off 1 base at V and 0 bases at J, with 7 bases between the two ends. The CDR3 sequence is 16 residues long. Germline values: CDR1 SGHNT, CDR2 YENEEA. CDR3 sequence reads: CASSLVRYSGANVLTF. As DNA, the CDR3 is TGTGCCAGCAGCTTAGTTCGGTACTCTGGGGCCAACGTCCTGACTTTC.

The chain joins TRBV20-1 to TRBJ2-7, with 9 bases aligning to TRBD1. This CDR3 comprises 15 residues. Per the germline V gene, CDR1 is DFQATT and CDR2 is SNEGSKA (reference sequence). Unmatched junction bases numbered 7, after V lost 3 bases and J lost 1 base. The CDR3 DNA is TGCAGTGCTAGGGCTCACAGGGGGCCATCCTACGAGCAGTACTTC. The encoded protein is CSARAHRGPSYEQYF.

The CDR3 loop is CAWTPVPSTDTQYF. CDR3 DNA: TGTGCCTGGACCCCCGTTCCTAGCACAGATACGCAGTATTTT. This chain uses TRBV30 with TRBJ2-3; D is undetermined. There are 14 residues in the CDR3. V gave up 4 bases and J gave up 0 bases, with 11 bases separating them. Germline CDR1 and CDR2: GTSNPN and SVGIG (reference sequence).

This chain connects TRBV7-9 to TRBJ2-5; 12 nucleotides agree with TRBD1. The V and J ends lost 8 bases and 5 bases, in that order; junction bases with no gene match: 18. This CDR3 has 18 amino acids. Germline V gene sequence: CDR1 SEHNR, CDR2 FQNEAQ (reference sequence). Here the CDR3 reads CASFPLGQGALEGETQYF. CDR3 nucleotide sequence: TGTGCCAGCTTCCCACTGGGACAGGGGGCCCTAGAAGGCGAGACCCAGTACTTC.

The rearrangement uses TRBV4-2 and TRBJ1-1; no reliable D call. Germline-derived CDR1 and CDR2 are LGHNA and YNFKEQ. CDR3 length equals 16 residues. The ends were cut back, 1 base at V and 0 bases at J, with 12 bases in the middle. DNA of the CDR3: TGTGCCAGCAGCCAAGCAGGCGGCAGCCTGAACACTGAAGCTTTCTTT. Amino acids: CASSQAGGSLNTEAFF.

This chain uses TRBV7-9 with TRBJ2-7; 8 bases line up with TRBD1. The J call may be in error: the DNA end matches TRBJ2-1 better. This CDR3 has 15 residues. Germline V gives CDR1 SEHNR, CDR2 FQNEAQ (reference sequence). The DNA for the CDR3 is TGTGCCAGCAGCTCAACTCGACAGGGGAACTACGAGCAGTTCTTC. Its translation is CASSSTRQGNYEQFF.

This clonotype was detected only a few times. The genes are TRBV6-5 and TRBJ2-1; a weak D match, TRBD1 (6 bases). There are 15 residues in the CDR3. Germline CDR1 MNHEY, CDR2 SVGAGI. Trimming cost V 4 bases and J 8 bases, with 18 bases left between them. The CDR3 DNA is TGTGCCAGCAGTTCCCGATGGGGGCTTATCGATGAGCAGTTCTTC. The encoded protein is CASSSRWGLIDEQFF.

The sample holds many counts of this clonotype. The rearrangement joins TRBV11-2 to TRBJ2-3, with TRBD2 as a possible D gene (5 bases). Germline CDR1 and CDR2: SGHAT and FQNNGV. The CDR3 has 13 amino acids. Trimming shortened V by 4 bases and J by 5 bases, and 10 bases separated the two germline ends. CDR3 sequence (DNA): TGTGCCAGCAGCTACGACTACAAAGATACGCAGTATTTT. Protein: CASSYDYKDTQYF.